This T cell receptor (beta chain) came from a study of identical twins. This CDR3 contains 15 residues. The germline gives CDR1 LGHDT, CDR2 YNNKEL (reference sequence). Trimming cost V 4 bases and J 2 bases; bases outside gene matches: 7. TCRdb redid the calling of the 5' RACE reads with MiXCR, one entry per CDR3 protein. The table lists hundreds of thousands of distinct CDR3 sequences, roughly 26% of them singletons. Broader study findings: It was possible that invariant MAIT and iNKT cells partly confounded the zero-insertion analyses. In monozygotic twins, models underestimated the sharing of out-of-frame TCR alpha.

Turning to this clonotype: Its antigen is unidentified.

This sample also belongs to another study, concerning T cells expressing NK-cell markers.

The specimen was CD4+ T cells sorted from blood. The sequence came from a young woman in good health. The chain carries TRBV3-1 and TRBJ2-7; TRBD1 agrees at 8 bases. The CDR3 reads CASSLGDRTAYEQYF. The CDR3 DNA follows: TGTGCCAGCAGCCTAGGGGACAGGACGGCCTACGAGCAGTACTTC.